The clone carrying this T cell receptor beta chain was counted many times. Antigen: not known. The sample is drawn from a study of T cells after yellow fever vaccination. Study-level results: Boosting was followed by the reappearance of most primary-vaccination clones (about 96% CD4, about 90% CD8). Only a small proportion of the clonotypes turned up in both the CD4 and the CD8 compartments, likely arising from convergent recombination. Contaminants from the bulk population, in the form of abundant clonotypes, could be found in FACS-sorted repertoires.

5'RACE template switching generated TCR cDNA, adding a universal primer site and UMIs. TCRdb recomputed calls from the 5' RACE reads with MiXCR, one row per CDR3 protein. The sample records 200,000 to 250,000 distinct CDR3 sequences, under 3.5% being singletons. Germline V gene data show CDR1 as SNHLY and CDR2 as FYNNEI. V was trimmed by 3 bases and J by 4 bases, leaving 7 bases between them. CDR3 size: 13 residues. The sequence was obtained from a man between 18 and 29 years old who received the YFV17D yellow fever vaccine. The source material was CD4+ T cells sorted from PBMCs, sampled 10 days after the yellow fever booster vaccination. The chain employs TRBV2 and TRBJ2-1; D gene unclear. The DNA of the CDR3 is TGTGCCAGCAGTGATGTCAAATACAATGAGCAGTTCTTC. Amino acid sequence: CASSDVKYNEQFF.